This TCR beta chain was captured by sequencing in a study of blood T cell repertoires in COVID-19. The wider study: T cells, B-cell-depleted T cells, or PBMCs provided the cDNA or gDNA that served as material.

CDR3 length: 15 amino acids. Trimming pared 5 bases from V and 0 bases from J, leaving 11 bases between. CDR1 and CDR2 from the germline V gene are SGHNT and YENEEA. Generated by immunoSEQ multiplex PCR, the TCRdb table keeps only in-frame clones and is missing some. The sample lists under 150,000 clones, 86% occurring once. This sequence joins TRBV11-3 and TRBJ1-3; D gene ambiguous. This receptor was identified in a woman between 45 and 65 years old who had recovered from COVID-19. The sequencing sample was made of PBMCs or T cells enriched from blood (not recorded which). CDR3 loop: CASSRGGSSGNTIYF. In DNA, the CDR3 is TGTGCCAGCAGCCGCGGAGGGAGCTCTGGAAACACCATATATTTT. The full variable domain, its missing parts supplied by reference TRBV11-3 and TRBJ1-3, is EAGVVQSPRYKIIEKKQPVAFWCNPISGHNTLYWYLQNLGQGPELLIRYENEEAVDDSQLPKDRFSAERLKGVDSTLKIQPAELGDSAVYLCASSRGGSSGNTIYFGEGSWLTVV.